Listed below are T cell receptor beta chains from one sample, sequenced in a study of cytomegalovirus exposure and HLA in healthy donors. Assay used: immunoSEQ multiplex PCR; TCRdb lists only in-frame clones, some missing. The data show roughly 120,000 clones, with roughly 68% seen just once and over 3.5% held by the top ten. The sequenced sample consisted of PBMCs. The receptor source for this set is a woman aged 50 to 60 in good health and CMV-seropositive. Each CDR3 is given without its conserved first and last residue.

v_gene: TRBV2
j_gene: TRBJ1-2
CDR3aa: ATRGDNYGYT

v_gene: TRBV27
j_gene: TRBJ2-2
CDR3aa: ASSLFEGHPPELF

v_gene: TRBV7-2
j_gene: TRBJ1-5
CDR3aa: ASSLRDPGDEPQH

v_gene: TRBV2
j_gene: TRBJ2-2
CDR3aa: ASSASGGAGELF

v_gene: TRBV10-3
j_gene: TRBJ1-2
CDR3aa: AISESKRLDSLFGYT

v_gene: TRBV10-2
j_gene: TRBJ1-1
CDR3aa: ASSGTEVPSRAF

v_gene: TRBV5-8
j_gene: TRBJ1-4
CDR3aa: ASSSGTGVEKLF

v_gene: TRBV4-2
j_gene: TRBJ1-6
CDR3aa: ASSQESGRGGNSPLH

v_gene: TRBV6-5
j_gene: TRBJ2-5
CDR3aa: ASRTSGVETQY

v_gene: TRBV9
j_gene: TRBJ1-4
CDR3aa: ASSVGGGGEKLF

v_gene: TRBV4-2
j_gene: TRBJ2-7
CDR3aa: ASSPDRAVEQY

v_gene: TRBV2
j_gene: TRBJ2-3
CDR3aa: ASKETGWTDTQY

v_gene: TRBV9
j_gene: TRBJ2-7
CDR3aa: ASSVDAVPYEQY

v_gene: TRBV5-1
j_gene: TRBJ1-2
CDR3aa: ASSLVGGGGYGYT

v_gene: TRBV6-6
j_gene: TRBJ1-5
CDR3aa: ASSTKIQGAGQPQH

v_gene: TRBV10-3
j_gene: TRBJ2-5
CDR3aa: AISPGLAGGRETQY

v_gene: TRBV2
j_gene: TRBJ1-1
CDR3aa: ASSVWGRGSTEAF

v_gene: TRBV7-7
j_gene: TRBJ2-2
CDR3aa: ASSTSLGSGELF

v_gene: TRBV11-2
j_gene: TRBJ1-5
CDR3aa: ASSPGRGVNQPQH

v_gene: TRBV5-1
j_gene: TRBJ2-5
CDR3aa: ASSMTSGVETQY

v_gene: TRBV4-2
j_gene: TRBJ2-2
CDR3aa: ASSLRGANTGELF

v_gene: TRBV5-4
j_gene: TRBJ2-3
CDR3aa: ASSSAYGLAGGKADTQY

v_gene: TRBV7-2
j_gene: TRBJ1-5
CDR3aa: ASSVRVGQPQH

v_gene: TRBV13
j_gene: TRBJ1-1
CDR3aa: ASSLFNRVVNTEAF

v_gene: TRBV19
j_gene: TRBJ1-6
CDR3aa: ASSIGPKVRQGTYNSPLH

v_gene: TRBV11-1
j_gene: TRBJ1-1
CDR3aa: ASRPQGLNTEAF

v_gene: TRBV6-1
j_gene: -
CDR3aa: ASSDPGTGDEQY

v_gene: TRBV7-2
j_gene: TRBJ2-5
CDR3aa: ASSRGGDRETQY

v_gene: TRBV5-1
j_gene: TRBJ1-2
CDR3aa: ASSLGASQNYGYT

v_gene: TRBV7-3
j_gene: TRBJ2-7
CDR3aa: ASSFTPSGEQY

v_gene: TRBV12-5
j_gene: TRBJ2-1
CDR3aa: ASGFAPGQGRHNEQF

v_gene: TRBV9
j_gene: TRBJ1-2
CDR3aa: ASSGTGTGVYGYT

v_gene: TRBV6-4
j_gene: TRBJ1-5
CDR3aa: ASSEGARSTPQH

v_gene: TRBV7-2
j_gene: TRBJ2-3
CDR3aa: ASTRGSALDTQY

v_gene: TRBV19
j_gene: TRBJ1-1
CDR3aa: ASRRVGVAEAF

v_gene: TRBV14
j_gene: TRBJ2-1
CDR3aa: ASSPSRIEQF

v_gene: TRBV6-5
j_gene: TRBJ2-7
CDR3aa: ASSPGQTYEQY

v_gene: TRBV6-1
j_gene: TRBJ1-1
CDR3aa: ASTRSEEYTEAF

v_gene: TRBV6-5
j_gene: TRBJ2-5
CDR3aa: ASSYSWGSGEETQY

v_gene: TRBV19
j_gene: TRBJ1-5
CDR3aa: ASSKPGGAGQPQH

v_gene: TRBV7-2
j_gene: TRBJ1-5
CDR3aa: ASSPRKDQPQH

v_gene: TRBV19
j_gene: TRBJ2-2
CDR3aa: ASSIGLAGGRNTGELF

v_gene: TRBV20-1
j_gene: TRBJ2-2
CDR3aa: SAPRAGELF

v_gene: TRBV29-1
j_gene: TRBJ2-3
CDR3aa: SVGQVTDTQY

v_gene: TRBV10-3
j_gene: TRBJ2-5
CDR3aa: AISESREGAPRETQY

v_gene: TRBV7-8
j_gene: TRBJ1-5
CDR3aa: ASSVTTGVVNQPQH